The rows below give T cell receptor beta chains drawn from one sample of a study of T cells expressing NK-cell markers. One entry per CDR3 protein, without DNA, is what TCRdb gives after re-calling the 5' RACE reads. The table for this sample gives just under 150,000 distinct CDR3 sequences. Sequences were obtained from blood T cells: a sorted CD56 or NKG2C T cell subset, CD4+ or CD8+ T cells, or bulk PBMC T cells (not recorded which). These receptors were taken from a man aged 18 to 30 in good health. CDR3s include the opening cysteine and the closing phenylalanine or tryptophan.

v_call: TRBV5-1; j_call: TRBJ1-5; cdr3_aa: CASSPLGGSNQPQHF
v_call: TRBV11-2; j_call: TRBJ2-3; cdr3_aa: CASRSGTSETDTQYF
v_call: TRBV27; j_call: TRBJ1-5; cdr3_aa: CASSLDVGSGQPQHF
v_call: TRBV3-1; j_call: TRBJ1-4; cdr3_aa: CASSRYDTRGEKLFF
v_call: TRBV20-1; j_call: TRBJ2-3; cdr3_aa: CSAREREGDTQYF
v_call: TRBV6-2/TRBV6-3; j_call: TRBJ2-3; cdr3_aa: CASSYPRSSPSTDTQYF
v_call: TRBV20-1; j_call: TRBJ2-4; cdr3_aa: CSAPTSGRGNIQYF
v_call: TRBV10-1; j_call: TRBJ1-2; cdr3_aa: CASRGPDGVYGYTF
v_call: TRBV9; j_call: TRBJ2-5; cdr3_aa: CASTEMDSVLETQYF
v_call: TRBV12-3/TRBV12-4; j_call: TRBJ2-1; cdr3_aa: CASSGPPGGPVNEQFF
v_call: TRBV12-3/TRBV12-4; j_call: TRBJ2-1; cdr3_aa: CASSPTGISNNEQFF
v_call: TRBV29-1; j_call: TRBJ1-1; cdr3_aa: CTVDGTGLPEAFF
v_call: TRBV7-9; j_call: TRBJ2-3; cdr3_aa: CASSPPRVIDTQYF
v_call: TRBV5-6; j_call: TRBJ2-5; cdr3_aa: CASSAWTGFKTQYF
v_call: TRBV12-3/TRBV12-4; j_call: TRBJ2-6; cdr3_aa: CATMGGRASGANVLTF
v_call: TRBV14; j_call: TRBJ2-5; cdr3_aa: CASSQDPRASGRRGETQYF
v_call: TRBV19; j_call: TRBJ2-5; cdr3_aa: CASSISSETQYF
v_call: TRBV6-1; j_call: TRBJ2-3; cdr3_aa: CASSGTSGLRTDTQYF
v_call: TRBV12-3/TRBV12-4; j_call: TRBJ2-5; cdr3_aa: CASSATRLGETQYF
v_call: TRBV12-3/TRBV12-4; j_call: TRBJ2-7; cdr3_aa: CASSSDAGSYEQYF
v_call: TRBV7-2; j_call: TRBJ2-1; cdr3_aa: CASSSTRRVYNEQFF
v_call: TRBV7-9; j_call: TRBJ2-4; cdr3_aa: CASSIGETSWDIQYF
v_call: TRBV29-1; j_call: TRBJ2-1; cdr3_aa: CSVPGTLVYREQFF
v_call: TRBV30; j_call: TRBJ2-1; cdr3_aa: CAWSVVGHNEQFF
v_call: TRBV5-6; j_call: TRBJ2-3; cdr3_aa: CASSLDFRTSVTDTQYF
v_call: TRBV19; j_call: TRBJ2-3; cdr3_aa: CASSINPGGPADTQYF
v_call: TRBV29-1; j_call: TRBJ2-1; cdr3_aa: CSVGHGGDPPNEQFF
v_call: TRBV19; j_call: TRBJ1-1; cdr3_aa: CASSMTTEAFF
v_call: TRBV5-5; j_call: TRBJ2-3; cdr3_aa: CASSVPDRERTDTQYF
v_call: TRBV12-3/TRBV12-4; j_call: TRBJ1-4; cdr3_aa: CASRTTGGGNEKLFF
v_call: TRBV7-8; j_call: TRBJ2-2; cdr3_aa: CASSLVSGPGELFF
v_call: TRBV4-3; j_call: TRBJ1-1; cdr3_aa: CASSQGIVEKTGTEAFF
v_call: TRBV19; j_call: TRBJ2-7; cdr3_aa: CASSISPGALQYF
v_call: TRBV7-6; j_call: TRBJ2-3; cdr3_aa: CASSSGPRRTDTQYF
v_call: TRBV7-9; j_call: TRBJ2-1; cdr3_aa: CSSSLSQGVRNEQFF
v_call: TRBV4-1; j_call: TRBJ2-1; cdr3_aa: CASSQDSSVHNEQFF
v_call: TRBV19; j_call: TRBJ2-1; cdr3_aa: CATSGVSSNEQFF
v_call: TRBV7-8; j_call: TRBJ2-7; cdr3_aa: CASSLASGGSYEQYF
v_call: TRBV29-1; j_call: TRBJ2-1; cdr3_aa: CSVPLEGSYNEQFF
v_call: TRBV7-9; j_call: TRBJ2-1; cdr3_aa: CASSFVGVTDEQFF
v_call: TRBV12-3/TRBV12-4; j_call: TRBJ1-5; cdr3_aa: CASSWGNNQPQHF
v_call: TRBV20-1; j_call: TRBJ2-3; cdr3_aa: CSAQGTDTQYF
v_call: TRBV2; j_call: TRBJ2-3; cdr3_aa: CASSERVGGTDTQYF
v_call: TRBV19; j_call: TRBJ2-1; cdr3_aa: CASSIVGGDNEQFF
v_call: TRBV11-2; j_call: TRBJ2-6; cdr3_aa: CASSLFVADVAGANVLTF
v_call: TRBV24-1; j_call: TRBJ2-2; cdr3_aa: CATSDLTGDNTGELFF
v_call: TRBV12-3/TRBV12-4; j_call: TRBJ1-2; cdr3_aa: CASSRWDRGIGPNYGYTF